Presented here are 15 T cell receptor beta chains from one specimen sequenced in a study of blood T cell repertoires in COVID-19. The method was immunoSEQ multiplex PCR; TCRdb's version includes in-frame clones alone and lacks a portion of them. The table has approximately 200,000 clones, about 84% seen once. The sequencing input was PBMCs or T cells enriched from blood (not recorded which). All receptors derive from a woman under 40 who had recovered from COVID-19.

The rearrangement links TRBV7-3 to TRBJ2-7; maybe TRBD1 (5 bases). CDR1 is SGHTA, CDR2 FQGTGA, per germline. The V and J ends lost 4 bases and 6 bases respectively, with 13 bases between them. This CDR3 region has 13 residues. DNA of the CDR3: TGTGCCAGCAGCTCCACCGGTGGGGCCGAGCAGTACTTC. Its translation: CASSSTGGAEQYF.

The V and J genes are TRBV4-1 and TRBJ2-7; tentative D call: TRBD1 (5 bases). There are 15 residues in the CDR3. CDR1 is MGHRA and CDR2 is YSYEKL in the germline V gene. V lost 0 bases, J lost 3 bases, and 12 bases lay in between. The CDR3 DNA follows: TGCGCCAGCAGCCAAGATTCGCAGGGAAGCTACGAGCAGTACTTC. It translates to CASSQDSQGSYEQYF.

The CDR3 loop reads CAPMGRERQNIQYF. The CDR3 coding sequence is TGTGCCCCCATGGGGCGGGAGCGGCAAAACATTCAGTACTTC. The chain joins TRBV6-4 to TRBJ2-4; 7 bases map to TRBD2. V gave up 11 bases and J gave up 5 bases; unmatched junction bases: 12. The CDR3 extends over 14 amino acids. Looked up from germline, CDR1 is MRHNA and CDR2 is SNTAGT.

V and J are TRBV11-2 and TRBJ1-5; no clear D. Germline V CDR1 and CDR2: SGHAT, FQNNGV. Trimming left V 2 bases short and J 4 bases short, with 6 bases between. The CDR3 length is 13 residues. The CDR3 coding sequence is TGTGCCAGCAGCTTAACTCAAAATCAGCCCCAGCATTTT. It translates to CASSLTQNQPQHF.

The sample holds one count of this clone. The V and J genes are TRBV2 and TRBJ2-1; 10 bases map to TRBD1. The CDR3 sequence is 14 residues long. Losses at the gene ends were 8 bases for V and 5 bases for J; bases not matched to a gene: 6. In germline, CDR1 is SNHLY, CDR2 FYNNEI. The CDR3 DNA sequence: TGTGCCAGCGGGGAGGACAGGGGGAACAATGAGCAGTTCTTC. Translating it yields CASGEDRGNNEQFF. Full variable domain (outside the CDR3, taken from reference TRBV2 and TRBJ2-1): EPEVTQTPSHQVTQMGQEVILRCVPISNHLYFYWYRQILGQKVEFLVSFYNNEISEKSEIFDDQFSVERPDGSNFTLKIRSTKLEDSAMYFCASGEDRGNNEQFFGPGTRLTVL.

The chain combines TRBV12-5 with TRBJ1-1; possible D gene TRBD1, 6 bases. This CDR3 spans 14 amino acids. V gave up 1 base and J gave up 1 base, with 7 bases separating them. CDR1 and CDR2 from the germline V gene are LGHNT and FRNRAP. The CDR3 here is CASGLADRNTEAFF. CDR3 coding DNA: TGTGCTAGTGGTTTGGCGGACAGGAACACTGAAGCTTTCTTT.

The rearrangement uses TRBV18 and TRBJ1-3; D unresolved. The CDR3 is made up of 15 amino acids. Germline-derived CDR1 and CDR2 are KGHSH and LQKENI. The V end lost 6 bases, the J end lost 4 bases, and 16 bases lay between the germline ends. CDR3 DNA: TGTGCCAGCTCCGCGGGCCCAAATACCGGAAACACCATATATTTT. Its translation: CASSAGPNTGNTIYF. The full variable domain, its missing parts supplied by reference TRBV18 and TRBJ1-3, is NAGVMQNPRHLVRRRGQEARLRCSPMKGHSHVYWYRQLPEEGLKFMVYLQKENIIDESGMPKERFSAEFPKEGPSILRIQQVVRGDSAAYFCASSAGPNTGNTIYFGEGSWLTVV.

The chain carries TRBV7-2 and TRBJ2-1, with unresolved D. V lost 3 bases and J 6 bases, leaving 9 bases between the germline ends. CDR1 is SGHTA and CDR2 is FQGNSA in the germline V gene. This CDR3 is built from 13 residues. In DNA, the CDR3 is TGTGCCAGCAGCTTCTCCCTTTCCAATGAGCAGTTCTTC. Translated: CASSFSLSNEQFF.

J is TRBJ2-2 and V is TRBV5-1; 14 nucleotides align to TRBD2. The CDR3 is made up of 18 amino acids. Germline CDR1 reads SGHRS; CDR2 reads YFSETQ. J gave up 1 base and V 4 bases, and 6 bases lay outside the gene matches. The CDR3 bases are TGCGCCAGCAGCCTAGGACTAGCGGGAGGAGGGAACACCGGGGAGCTGTTTTTT. This encodes CASSLGLAGGGNTGELFF.

The chain employs TRBV28 and TRBJ2-7; no clear D gene. Germline lookup yields CDR1 MDHEN and CDR2 SYDVKM. V gave up 6 bases and J gave up 2 bases, with 11 bases separating them. The CDR3 spans 13 residues. CDR3 sequence reads: CASSEPQTYEQYF. The CDR3 DNA follows: TGTGCCAGCAGCGAGCCACAGACCTACGAGCAGTACTTC.

The CDR3 region is CASSGTSGRLYEQYF. CDR3 DNA sequence: TGTGCCAGCAGTGGAACTAGCGGGAGACTCTACGAGCAGTACTTC. The J gene is TRBJ2-7, the V gene TRBV2; TRBD2 matches at 11 bases. The CDR3 covers 15 residues. Losses at the gene ends were 4 bases for V and 3 bases for J; bases not matched to a gene: 5. Germline V gives CDR1 SNHLY, CDR2 FYNNEI. The complete variable domain, with remaining parts taken from reference TRBV2 and TRBJ2-7, reads EPEVTQTPSHQVTQMGQEVILRCVPISNHLYFYWYRQILGQKVEFLVSFYNNEISEKSEIFDDQFSVERPDGSNFTLKIRSTKLEDSAMYFCASSGTSGRLYEQYFGPGTRLTVT.

CDR3 amino acids: CASSEDYRGTEAFF. The CDR3, as DNA: TGTGCCAGCAGTGAGGACTACAGGGGGACTGAAGCTTTCTTT. The chain carries TRBV2 and TRBJ1-1; 8 bases are shared with TRBD1. The CDR3 totals 14 residues. Germline V gene lookup returns CDR1 SNHLY and CDR2 FYNNEI. J lost 5 bases, V lost 3 bases, and 5 bases had no gene match.

This clone showed up just a few times. This chain connects TRBV3-1 (or the pseudogene TRBV3-2) to TRBJ2-2; 9 bases are shared with TRBD1. Losses at the gene ends were 7 bases for V and 4 bases for J; bases not matched to a gene: 10. This CDR3 spans 16 amino acids. Per the germline V gene, CDR1 is LGHDT and CDR2 is YNNKEL (reference sequence). In DNA form, the CDR3 reads TGTGCCAGCACCGTGGACAGGGGCCACGGCACCGGGGAGCTGTTTTTT. This translates into CASTVDRGHGTGELFF.

This clone was counted once. The chain links TRBV6-9 to TRBJ1-1, with D perhaps matching TRBD1 (6 bases). Trimming removed 2 bases from V and 7 bases from J, with 17 bases in between. CDR3 length equals 15 residues. Germline CDR1 is MNHGY and CDR2 is SVAAGI. DNA of the CDR3: TGTGCCAGCAGTTATCCTGGTGGGGGCCTGAATGAAGCTTTCTTT. Translating it yields CASSYPGGGLNEAFF.

The chain has TRBV21-1 and TRBJ2-2; TRBD1 is the table's D call and was not checked against the DNA. TRBV21-1 is flagged as a pseudogene. This CDR3 has 23 residues. The CDR3 sequence: CASSKVTPHYDSGTGCLSGELFF. The CDR3 DNA sequence: TGTGCCAGCAGCAAAGTTACCCCCCATTACGATTCAGGGACAGGTTGTCTCTCCGGGGAGCTGTTTTTT.